The rows below give T cell receptor beta chains drawn from one sample of a study of blood T cell repertoires in COVID-19. Using immunoSEQ multiplex PCR, the repertoire was profiled, and TCRdb retains in-frame clones only, with some absent. Among 400,000 or so clones, around 87% were seen once, and the ten largest hold 1.9%. The sample taken for sequencing was PBMCs or T cells enriched from blood (not recorded which). The receptors originated from a man aged 35-49 years in a cohort exposed to, infected with or recovered from COVID-19 (not recorded which). Both conserved end residues are part of each CDR3. A D gene is named only where the DNA matches it firmly. Clone size is given for some rows only: seen once, a few or many times, or a class if the clone is expanded.

clone_size: .; v_call: TRBV6-5; j_call: TRBJ2-7; d_call: TRBD1; cdr3_aa: CASRGTGGYEQYF; cdr3_nt: TGTGCCAGCAGAGGGACAGGGGGGTACGAGCAGTACTTC
clone_size: .; v_call: TRBV7-2; j_call: TRBJ1-6; d_call: TRBD1; cdr3_aa: CASSLVTGFGSPLHF; cdr3_nt: TGTGCCAGCAGCTTAGTGACAGGGTTTGGGTCACCCCTCCACTTT
clone_size: .; v_call: TRBV30; j_call: TRBJ2-1; d_call: TRBD2; cdr3_aa: CAWTELAGPYNEQFF; cdr3_nt: TGTGCCTGGACCGAGCTAGCGGGGCCCTACAATGAGCAGTTCTTC
clone_size: few; v_call: TRBV10-3; j_call: TRBJ2-1; d_call: TRBD1; cdr3_aa: CAITDATGVSYNEQFF; cdr3_nt: TGTGCCATCACCGACGCGACAGGGGTCTCCTACAATGAGCAGTTCTTC
clone_size: .; v_call: TRBV9; j_call: TRBJ1-3; d_call: TRBD1; cdr3_aa: CASSVGPGTGASSGNTIYF; cdr3_nt: TGTGCCAGCAGCGTAGGTCCCGGGACAGGGGCCTCCTCTGGAAACACCATATATTTT
clone_size: .; v_call: TRBV25-1; j_call: TRBJ2-7; d_call: .; cdr3_aa: CASRDTSYEQYF; cdr3_nt: TGTGCCAGTCGGGACACTTCCTACGAGCAGTACTTC
clone_size: .; v_call: TRBV2; j_call: TRBJ1-3; d_call: .; cdr3_aa: CASRRQSLDTIYF; cdr3_nt: TGTGCCAGCAGGCGGCAGTCTTTAGACACCATATATTTT
clone_size: .; v_call: TRBV28; j_call: TRBJ2-2; d_call: .; cdr3_aa: CASSPLVAGTGELFF; cdr3_nt: TGTGCCAGCAGTCCCCTCGTCGCGGGGACCGGGGAGCTGTTTTTT
clone_size: .; v_call: TRBV29-1; j_call: TRBJ2-3; d_call: .; cdr3_aa: CSAGLFPGRTDTQYF; cdr3_nt: TGCAGCGCTGGACTTTTCCCTGGAAGAACAGATACGCAGTATTTT
clone_size: .; v_call: TRBV5-1; j_call: TRBJ1-2; d_call: TRBD1; cdr3_aa: CASSRTGNYGYTF; cdr3_nt: TGCGCCAGCAGCCGGACAGGGAACTATGGCTACACCTTC
clone_size: .; v_call: TRBV2; j_call: TRBJ1-3; d_call: .; cdr3_aa: CASSGDSLNSGNTIYF; cdr3_nt: TGTGCCAGCAGTGGTGACAGCTTGAACTCTGGAAACACCATATATTTT
clone_size: .; v_call: TRBV28; j_call: TRBJ1-5; d_call: .; cdr3_aa: CASSLDTLGNQPQHF; cdr3_nt: TGTGCCAGCAGTTTGGACACCCTTGGCAATCAGCCCCAGCATTTT
clone_size: few; v_call: TRBV29-1; j_call: TRBJ1-2; d_call: .; cdr3_aa: CSVEAPEGLSILEYGYTF; cdr3_nt: TGCAGCGTTGAAGCCCCGGAGGGGCTTTCGATATTGGAATATGGCTACACCTTC
clone_size: .; v_call: TRBV29-1; j_call: TRBJ2-5; d_call: .; cdr3_aa: CSVDGGAGTQYF; cdr3_nt: TGCAGCGTTGATGGGGGGGCCGGGACCCAGTACTTC
clone_size: .; v_call: TRBV9; j_call: TRBJ2-5; d_call: TRBD1; cdr3_aa: CASSVATDREGQETQYF; cdr3_nt: TGTGCCAGCAGCGTAGCTACAGACAGGGAAGGGCAAGAGACCCAGTACTTC
clone_size: .; v_call: TRBV9; j_call: TRBJ2-7; d_call: TRBD2; cdr3_aa: CASSIGLAGVQNEQYF; cdr3_nt: TGTGCCAGCAGCATCGGACTAGCGGGAGTGCAAAACGAGCAGTACTTC
clone_size: .; v_call: TRBV3-1/TRBV3-2; j_call: TRBJ1-1; d_call: .; cdr3_aa: CASSQASGNTEAFF; cdr3_nt: TGTGCCAGCAGCCAGGCCTCTGGGAACACTGAAGCTTTCTTT
clone_size: .; v_call: TRBV5-6; j_call: TRBJ1-2; d_call: .; cdr3_aa: CASSASGRGYGYTF; cdr3_nt: TGTGCCAGCAGTGCATCGGGTAGGGGCTATGGCTACACCTTC
clone_size: .; v_call: TRBV6-1; j_call: TRBJ2-7; d_call: TRBD2; cdr3_aa: CASSENGAGGGYEQYF; cdr3_nt: TGTGCCAGCAGTGAAAACGGAGCGGGAGGGGGTTACGAGCAGTACTTC
clone_size: .; v_call: TRBV3-1/TRBV3-2; j_call: TRBJ2-7; d_call: .; cdr3_aa: CASSQDLGGTYEQYF; cdr3_nt: TGTGCCAGCAGCCAAGATCTCGGGGGAACCTACGAGCAGTACTTC
clone_size: .; v_call: TRBV18; j_call: TRBJ1-5; d_call: .; cdr3_aa: CASSLRDNQPQHF; cdr3_nt: TGTGCCAGCTCACTCAGGGATAATCAGCCCCAGCATTTT
clone_size: .; v_call: TRBV7-8; j_call: TRBJ2-7; d_call: TRBD2; cdr3_aa: CASSLAASGRYEQYF; cdr3_nt: TGTGCCAGCAGCTTAGCGGCTAGCGGGAGATACGAGCAGTACTTC
clone_size: .; v_call: TRBV7-9; j_call: TRBJ2-1; d_call: TRBD2; cdr3_aa: CASSFGLASYNEQFF; cdr3_nt: TGTGCCAGCAGCTTTGGACTAGCGAGCTACAATGAGCAGTTCTTC
clone_size: .; v_call: TRBV5-4; j_call: TRBJ2-2; d_call: .; cdr3_aa: CASSFGRGNGELFF; cdr3_nt: TGTGCCAGCAGCTTTGGGAGGGGGAACGGGGAGCTGTTTTTT
clone_size: .; v_call: TRBV6-5; j_call: TRBJ1-2; d_call: .; cdr3_aa: CASSRIGGGYTF; cdr3_nt: TGTGCCAGCAGTCGAATAGGGGGAGGCTACACCTTC
clone_size: .; v_call: TRBV6-5; j_call: TRBJ2-1; d_call: .; cdr3_aa: CASEEDSYNEQFF; cdr3_nt: TGTGCCAGCGAAGAGGATTCCTACAATGAGCAGTTCTTC
clone_size: .; v_call: TRBV5-6; j_call: TRBJ1-4; d_call: .; cdr3_aa: CASSSGGGPNEKLFF; cdr3_nt: TGTGCCAGCAGCTCGGGAGGGGGGCCTAATGAAAAACTGTTTTTT
clone_size: .; v_call: TRBV9; j_call: TRBJ2-5; d_call: .; cdr3_aa: CASSEGTGGRETQYF; cdr3_nt: TGTGCCAGCAGCGAGGGGACAGGCGGGAGAGAGACCCAGTACTTC